This TCR beta chain stems from a study of post-analysis software for immune sequencing data. Findings and caveats of the study: Normalized Chao1 diversity was significantly lower in multiple sclerosis patients than in controls.

There are a few counts of this clonotype. Its antigen is undetermined. Researchers reported that TCR beta cDNA libraries carried unique molecular identifiers. TCRdb redid the calling of the PCR reads with MiXCR, one entry per CDR3 protein. The sample yields some 690,000 distinct CDR3 sequences, less than 35% seen once. Sequenced: blood. The clonotype was recovered from a girl aged 10 to 17 with multiple sclerosis.

CDR3 DNA: TGTGCCAGCAGCTCGGAGGGCCCAGAGACCCAGTACTTC. Translation: CASSSEGPETQYF. The chain combines TRBV11-2 with TRBJ2-5, with D possibly being TRBD2 (6 bases). This CDR3 comprises 13 residues. Trimming stripped 4 bases from V and 4 bases from J, with 10 bases between. Germline lookup yields CDR1 SGHAT and CDR2 FQNNGV.